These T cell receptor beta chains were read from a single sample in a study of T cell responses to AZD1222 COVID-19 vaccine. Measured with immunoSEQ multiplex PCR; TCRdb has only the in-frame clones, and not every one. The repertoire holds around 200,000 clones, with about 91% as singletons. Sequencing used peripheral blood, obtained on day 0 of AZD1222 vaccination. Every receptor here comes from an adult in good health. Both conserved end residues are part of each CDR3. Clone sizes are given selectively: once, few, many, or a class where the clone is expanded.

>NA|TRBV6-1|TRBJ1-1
CASSEVAENTEAFF
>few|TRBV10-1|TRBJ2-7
CASGDSLSSYEQYF
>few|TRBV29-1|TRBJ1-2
CSVESGSNYGYTF
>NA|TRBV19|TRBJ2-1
CATRPQGGLNEQFF
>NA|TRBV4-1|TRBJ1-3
CASSQGGSSGNTIYF
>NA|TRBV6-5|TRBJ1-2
CASSRAAFYGYTF
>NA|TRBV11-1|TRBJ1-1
CASSRQGAGNTEAFF
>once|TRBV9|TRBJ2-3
CASSVEAAQPDTQYF
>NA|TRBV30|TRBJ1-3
CAWSVTTPGNTIYF
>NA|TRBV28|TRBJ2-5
CASSLGGQGIETQYF
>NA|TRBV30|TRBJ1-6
CAWDSSYNSPLHF
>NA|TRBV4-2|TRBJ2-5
CASSHWGYQETQYF
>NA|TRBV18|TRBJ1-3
CASSPKIGTSSGNTIYF
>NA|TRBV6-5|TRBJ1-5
CASSYERGVQPQHF
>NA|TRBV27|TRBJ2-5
CASSFSASGGGQYF
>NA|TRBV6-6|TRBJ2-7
CASSYRTVNEQYF